These 20 T cell receptor beta chains originate from one sample sequenced in a study of cytomegalovirus exposure and HLA in healthy donors. This PCR relied on a set of 60 Vbeta primers and 13 Jbeta primers. Profiled with immunoSEQ multiplex PCR; TCRdb holds only in-frame clones, not every one. The sample lists over 150,000 clones; about three quarters were seen once. Sample: PBMCs. Receptors were obtained from a woman aged 60-70 years in good health and CMV-seropositive.

With regard to this clone: Relative to the germline gene, one junction end is altered; a read error may explain this. Other nucleotide sequences from this sample produce the same CDR3. The V gene is TRBV5-1, the J gene TRBJ1-3; the match to TRBD1 covers 7 bases. Germline assignment: CDR1 SGHRS and CDR2 YFSETQ. This CDR3 is built from 17 residues. This CDR3 reads CASSFAPGTALGNTIYF. The CDR3 nucleotides are TGCGCCAGTAGCTTCGCCCCTGGGACAGCATTAGGAAACACCATATATTTT.

This chain joins TRBV9 and TRBJ2-7, with a weak D call TRBD1 (6 bases). Germline-derived CDR1 and CDR2 are SGDLS and YYNGEE. Trimming stripped 3 bases from V and 2 bases from J, with 18 bases between. The CDR3 runs to 16 residues. The CDR3, as DNA: TGTGCCAGCAGCGGCGGACGTGGACAGTCGGCCTACGAGCAGTACTTC. Translation gives CASSGGRGQSAYEQYF.

This clone was observed a single time. The chain links TRBV2 to TRBJ2-7; 9 bases are a match to TRBD1. The germline V gene encodes CDR1 SNHLY and CDR2 FYNNEI. The CDR3 has 14 amino acids. The trim removed 6 bases at V and 2 bases at J, leaving 5 bases unmatched. The CDR3 sequence: CASSPGQGTYEQYF. CDR3 coding DNA: TGTGCCAGCAGCCCGGGACAGGGCACCTACGAGCAGTACTTC. The full variable domain, completed using reference TRBV2 and TRBJ2-7, is EPEVTQTPSHQVTQMGQEVILRCVPISNHLYFYWYRQILGQKVEFLVSFYNNEISEKSEIFDDQFSVERPDGSNFTLKIRSTKLEDSAMYFCASSPGQGTYEQYFGPGTRLTVT.

This rearrangement joins TRBV4-1 to TRBJ2-1, with 8 bases lining up with TRBD2. V trimming: 8 bases; J trimming: 10 bases; junction bases outside the gene matches: 16. Germline assignment: CDR1 MGHRA and CDR2 YSYEKL. The CDR3 sequence is 15 residues long. The CDR3 region is CASRPPGGRTSEQFF. Written as DNA, the CDR3 is TGCGCCAGCCGGCCTCCCGGGGGCCGGACTAGCGAGCAGTTCTTC.

The rearrangement uses TRBV10-3 and TRBJ1-4; D gene uncertain. Trimming removed 4 bases at V and 8 bases at J, with 14 bases between. Germline CDR1 and CDR2: ENHRY and SYGVKD. The CDR3 has 14 residues. The CDR3 protein is CAISVEGGREKLFF. CDR3 coding DNA: TGTGCCATCAGTGTGGAGGGCGGACGGGAAAAACTGTTTTTT.

Notes on this clone: Relative to the germline gene, one junction end is altered; a read error may explain this. The chain recombines TRBV6-1 with TRBJ1-1; 7 nucleotides agree with TRBD1. The CDR3 runs to 13 residues. CDR1 and CDR2 (germline): MNHNS, SASEGT. The CDR3 DNA reads TGTGCCAGCAGTGAAAACGCCCCCCGAGGGGGCAACTTT. Residues: CASSENAPRGGNF.

This clone was seen a single time. The V gene is TRBV5-5, the J gene TRBJ1-6, with TRBD1 matching over 9 bases. The V gene end was trimmed by 6 bases and the J gene end by 5 bases; junction bases not matched to a gene: 3. The CDR3 sequence is 14 residues long. Germline CDR1 is SGHKS and CDR2 is YYEKEE (reference sequence). The CDR3: CASKRTGDNSPLHF. DNA for the CDR3: TGTGCCAGCAAGAGGACAGGGGATAATTCACCCCTCCACTTT. Full variable domain (outside the CDR3, taken from reference TRBV5-5 and TRBJ1-6): DAGVTQSPTHLIKTRGQQVTLRCSPISGHKSVSWYQQVLGQGPQFIFQYYEKEERGRGNFPDRFSARQFPNYSSELNVNALLLGDSALYLCASKRTGDNSPLHFGNGTRLTVT.

The chain joins TRBV4-1 to TRBJ2-5; tentative D call: TRBD1 (6 bases). The J call may not be correct, given that the DNA end is closer to TRBJ2-7. This CDR3 has 15 residues. Germline-derived CDR1 and CDR2 are MGHRA and YSYEKL. Written as DNA, the CDR3 is TGCGCCAGCAGCTCGCTGACAGGTCGCTCCTACGAGCAGTACTTC. Translation gives CASSSLTGRSYEQYF.

V is TRBV10-2 and J is TRBJ2-3, with TRBD2 matching 9 bases. The CDR3 is 19 amino acids. J was trimmed by 0 bases and V by 7 bases; bases with no gene match: 17. In germline, CDR1 is WSHSY, CDR2 SAAADI. The CDR3 nucleotides are TGCGCCAGCAAAGAGGTTAGCGGGGGTCACGGGACTAGCACAGATACGCAGTATTTT. This encodes CASKEVSGGHGTSTDTQYF.

V gene TRBV9 combines with J gene TRBJ2-7; 13 positions match TRBD2. The CDR3 has 17 residues. J was trimmed by 4 bases and V by 4 bases; bases with no gene match: 11. Germline-derived CDR1 and CDR2 are SGDLS and YYNGEE. DNA of the CDR3: TGTGCCAGCAGCCCCAGAAGGACTAGCGGGAGTTTGTACGAGCAGTACTTC. This gives the protein CASSPRRTSGSLYEQYF.

V usage is TRBV7-9 and J usage is TRBJ2-1; D might be TRBD2 (5 bases). The V and J ends lost 3 bases and 11 bases respectively, with 11 bases between them. Germline CDR1 is SEHNR and CDR2 is FQNEAQ (reference sequence). CDR3 size: 12 residues. The CDR3 sequence is CASSFGDYKQFF. CDR3 DNA: TGTGCCAGCAGCTTCGGTGACTACAAGCAGTTCTTC.

The chain links TRBV19 to TRBJ2-3; 7 bases are a match to TRBD1. J gave up 2 bases and V 3 bases, and 5 bases lay outside the gene matches. The CDR3 extends over 15 amino acids. CDR1 and CDR2 from the germline V gene are LNHDA and SQIVND (reference sequence). CDR3 nucleotide sequence: TGTGCCAGTAGTATTTGGACAGGCCACACAGATACGCAGTATTTT. Protein product: CASSIWTGHTDTQYF.

In this sample, this clone is medium-sized. This chain links TRBV19 with TRBJ2-5; 9 nucleotides match TRBD1. Germline-derived CDR1 and CDR2 are LNHDA and SQIVND (reference sequence). The CDR3 has 14 residues. The ends lost 4 bases at V and 3 bases at J; junction bases unmatched: 3. CDR3 sequence reads: CASSTTGGEETQYF. DNA of the CDR3: TGTGCCAGTAGTACCACAGGGGGCGAAGAGACCCAGTACTTC.

This clone has a handful of counts. The chain combines TRBV5-6 with TRBJ2-2, with no clear D. The CDR3 consists of 16 residues. V lost 0 bases to trimming and J lost 1 base, with 10 bases between them. CDR1 is SGHDT, CDR2 YYEEEE, per germline. CDR3 nucleotide sequence: TGTGCCAGCAGCTTGGCCTATGGGCGGAACACCGGGGAGCTGTTTTTT. Its translation: CASSLAYGRNTGELFF. Using reference TRBV5-6 and TRBJ2-2 for the parts outside the CDR3, the full variable domain is DAGVTQSPTHLIKTRGQQVTLRCSPKSGHDTVSWYQQALGQGPQFIFQYYEEEERQRGNFPDRFSGHQFPNYSSELNVNALLLGDSALYLCASSLAYGRNTGELFFGEGSRLTVL.

The chain uses TRBV7-8 and TRBJ1-5; D might be TRBD1 (6 bases). The CDR3 loop spans 17 amino acids. Trimming cost V 5 bases and J 4 bases, with 21 bases left between them. Germline CDR1 reads SGHVS; CDR2 reads FQNEAQ. The CDR3 loop reads CASSPPTGSVGNQPQHF. In nucleotides, the CDR3 is TGTGCCAGCAGCCCGCCGACAGGCTCCGTGGGTAATCAGCCCCAGCATTTT.

J is TRBJ1-5 and V is TRBV19; 10 nucleotides agree with TRBD1. Germline V gene data show CDR1 as LNHDA and CDR2 as SQIVND (reference sequence). The CDR3 consists of 15 residues. J lost 9 bases, V lost 3 bases, and 8 bases had no gene match. The CDR3: CASSMGTGDGRPQHF. Here the CDR3 DNA reads TGTGCCAGTAGTATGGGGACAGGGGACGGTAGGCCCCAGCATTTT.

This clone was counted once. The chain combines TRBV27 with TRBJ1-2; D gene uncertain. This CDR3 region has 13 residues. Trimming shortened V by 2 bases and J by 4 bases, and 8 bases separated the two germline ends. CDR1 is MNHEY and CDR2 is SMNVEV in the germline V gene (reference sequence). CDR3 sequence: CASSLPGGYGYTF. For the CDR3, the DNA is TGTGCCAGCAGTTTACCAGGTGGCTATGGCTACACCTTC.

The chain uses TRBV27 and TRBJ1-5; possible D gene TRBD1, 6 bases. The CDR3 has 14 amino acids. The ends were cut back, 3 bases at V and 6 bases at J, with 12 bases in the middle. The V gene's germline CDR1 is MNHEY and CDR2 SMNVEV (reference sequence). The CDR3 bases are TGTGCCAGCAGTTTGTCAGGGGAGCGTCAGCCCCAGCATTTT. Residues: CASSLSGERQPQHF.

The rearrangement uses TRBV18 and TRBJ2-7, with TRBD1 identical over 8 bases. Germline CDR1 and CDR2: KGHSH and LQKENI. The CDR3 consists of 15 residues. With 3 bases clipped from V and 5 bases from J, the junction kept 9 bases outside the gene matches. CDR3 DNA sequence: TGTGCCAGCTCACCCTTACAGGGGGGTAGGGACGAGCAGTACTTC. It encodes CASSPLQGGRDEQYF.

The chain links TRBV2 to TRBJ2-5; 7 bases line up with TRBD2. The J call may be incorrect, as the DNA end agrees better with TRBJ2-7. Germline V gene lookup returns CDR1 SNHLY and CDR2 FYNNEI. The CDR3 is 14 amino acids. DNA of the CDR3: TGTGCCAGCCGGGGGACTACCAGCTCCTACGAGCAGTACTTC. As protein: CASRGTTSSYEQYF.